This T cell receptor beta chain originates from a study of T cell repertoires in aging, cancer and after chemotherapy. Turning to the study itself: Six age groups, ranging from 30 or younger to 70 or older, included the donors. Study findings and constraints: Rebound thymic output was suggested by rising median generation probability during chemotherapy in each cancer cohort. Healthy donors lost TCR diversity with age mainly through richness, cancer patients through richness and evenness.

Worth noting for this clonotype: Its antigen remains unknown. One junction end disagrees with the germline gene, perhaps due to a read error.

TCR beta rearrangements were amplified from peripheral blood genomic DNA. The CDR3 is made up of 14 amino acids. In germline, CDR1 is SGHKS, CDR2 YYEKEE (reference sequence). Multiplex touch-down PCR with TRB-A/B primers amplified rearranged V-D-J TRB sequences. TCRdb re-called the multiplex PCR reads through MiXCR, storing one row per CDR3 protein. The data contain some 2,200 distinct CDR3 sequences, 33% of them singletons. The sample consisted of blood. The chain is built from TRBV5-5 and TRBJ1-5; D is perhaps TRBD1 (6 bases). The sequence was collected from a human donor with a solid tumor. The CDR3 DNA is TGCGCCAGCAGCCCCGGGACATCGAATCAGCCCCAGCATTTT. This encodes CASSPGTSNQPQHF.